These 13 T cell receptor beta chains were sequenced from one sample in a study of identical twins. TCRdb redid the calling of the 5' RACE reads with MiXCR, one entry per CDR3 protein. Of approximately 700,000 distinct CDR3 sequences in the sample, around a sixth are singletons; the top ten hold approximately 14%. In addition, the sample was reused for a study of T cells expressing NK-cell markers.

The sample consisted of PBMCs. The receptor set was obtained from a woman under 30 in good health.

This clonotype showed up just a few times. The chain is built from TRBV5-1 and TRBJ2-7; the match to TRBD2 covers 7 bases. Trimming removed 1 base from V and 3 bases from J; junction bases left unmatched: 7. The CDR3 sequence is 15 residues long. Germline lookup yields CDR1 SGHRS and CDR2 YFSETQ. Here the CDR3 reads CASSLTPGGSYEQYF. The CDR3 DNA is TGCGCCAGCAGCTTGACCCCTGGCGGGAGCTACGAGCAGTACTTC.

This clonotype came up a few times. The chain combines TRBV12-3 or TRBV12-4 with TRBJ2-5; 7 bases are a match to TRBD2. This CDR3 contains 15 residues. The J segment lost 5 bases and the V segment lost 5 bases, leaving 11 bases of the junction unmatched. CDR3 coding DNA: TGTGCCAGCAGTACTCAATGGGGGGGAGAGGAGACCCAGTACTTC. Its translation: CASSTQWGGEETQYF.

This clonotype was counted between two and nine times. One end of the junction is discordant with germline, which a read error may explain. The CDR3 DNA is TGTGCCAGCAGCGCCCGTCTCAACTTC. Its protein product is CASSARLNF. The V call is TRBV9, the J call TRBJ2-1; D is unclear. Per the germline V gene, CDR1 is SGDLS and CDR2 is YYNGEE. This CDR3 has 9 residues.

This clonotype was found a few times. The J gene is TRBJ1-2, the V gene TRBV29-1; TRBD1 is a possible D gene (5 bases). V was clipped by 7 bases and J by 7 bases, with 19 bases between them. Germline assignment: CDR1 SQVTM and CDR2 ANQGSEA. The CDR3 is 13 residues long. Here the CDR3 reads CSAPSLQGSGYTF. As DNA, the CDR3 is TGCAGCGCTCCGAGCCTTCAGGGTAGTGGCTACACCTTC.

Worth noting for this clonotype: A much more abundant neighbour one base away suggests this may be a read error. The genes are TRBV7-9 and TRBJ2-1; 7 bases align to TRBD1. Germline V gene lookup returns CDR1 SEHNR and CDR2 FQNEAQ (reference sequence). The CDR3 covers 16 residues. The CDR3, as DNA: TGTGCCAGCAGCACCCTGACAGGGAGCTCCTACAAGGAGCAGTTCTTC. It encodes CASSTLTGSSYKEQFF.

This clonotype showed up just a few times. The V call is TRBV12-3 or TRBV12-4, the J call TRBJ2-5; D not certain. The CDR3 covers 11 residues. V lost 5 bases, J lost 7 bases, and 8 bases lay in between. The CDR3 bases are TGTGCCAGCAGTCCCGACTCGACCCAGTACTTC. It specifies CASSPDSTQYF.

This chain uses TRBV7-2 with TRBJ2-2; D is unclear. The CDR3 contains 14 residues. The V and J ends lost 4 bases and 1 base respectively, with 7 bases between them. CDR1 is SGHTA and CDR2 is FQGNSA in the germline V gene. The CDR3 coding sequence is TGTGCCAGCAGCTCGGCGGTGAACACCGGGGAGCTGTTTTTT. Residues: CASSSAVNTGELFF.

This clonotype has only a few counts. V is TRBV5-5 and J is TRBJ2-7; weak D call: TRBD2 (6 bases). The germline V gene encodes CDR1 SGHKS and CDR2 YYEKEE (reference sequence). CDR3 size: 15 residues. The V and J ends lost 1 base and 0 bases respectively, with 11 bases between them. CDR3 loop: CASSLNGGVSYEQYF. As DNA, the CDR3 is TGTGCCAGCAGCTTGAATGGCGGGGTCTCCTACGAGCAGTACTTC.

Details on this clonotype: One junction end does not reproduce the germline sequence, and a read error may be involved. The chain carries TRBV27 and TRBJ2-7, with a tentative D call TRBD2 (5 bases). Germline lookup yields CDR1 MNHEY and CDR2 SMNVEV (reference sequence). The CDR3 is 15 residues long. The CDR3 protein is CASGFAGDATYEQYF. The CDR3, as DNA: TGTGCCAGCGGTTTTGCGGGCGACGCAACCTACGAGCAGTACTTC.

The rearrangement joins TRBV7-2 to TRBJ2-7, with 8 nucleotides matching TRBD1. The CDR3 loop spans 15 amino acids. From germline, CDR1 is SGHTA and CDR2 FQGNSA. Losses at the gene ends were 3 bases for V and 3 bases for J; bases not matched to a gene: 7. CDR3 nucleotides: TGTGCCAGCAGCTTGACCACCGGACAGGGCTACGAGCAGTACTTC. Amino acid sequence: CASSLTTGQGYEQYF.

The chain carries TRBV7-6 and TRBJ2-7, with TRBD1 as a possible D gene (6 bases). The CDR3 length is 13 residues. With 4 bases removed from V and 6 bases from J, the gap between germline ends came to 13 bases. CDR1 is SGHVS and CDR2 is FNYEAQ in the germline V gene. In nucleotides, the CDR3 is TGTGCCAGCAGCTCCGGTCTAGGGGGCGAGCAGTACTTC. Amino acids: CASSSGLGGEQYF.

The rearrangement joins TRBV24-1 to TRBJ2-1; TRBD2 aligns across 7 bases. The CDR3 loop spans 14 amino acids. V gave up 2 bases and J gave up 7 bases; unmatched junction bases: 4. Germline CDR1 reads KGHDR; CDR2 reads SFDVKD. Here the CDR3 DNA reads TGTGCCACCAGTGATTCGGGGGGTTTGAATGAGCAGTTCTTC. Its translation: CATSDSGGLNEQFF.

This rearrangement joins TRBV6-1 to TRBJ2-2; D gene uncertain. Germline V gives CDR1 MNHNS, CDR2 SASEGT. The V end lost 7 bases, the J end lost 0 bases, and 15 bases lay between the germline ends. The CDR3 contains 16 residues. CDR3 nucleotides: TGTGCCAGCACCATATCTGGCCATGCGAACACCGGGGAGCTGTTTTTT. It translates to CASTISGHANTGELFF.